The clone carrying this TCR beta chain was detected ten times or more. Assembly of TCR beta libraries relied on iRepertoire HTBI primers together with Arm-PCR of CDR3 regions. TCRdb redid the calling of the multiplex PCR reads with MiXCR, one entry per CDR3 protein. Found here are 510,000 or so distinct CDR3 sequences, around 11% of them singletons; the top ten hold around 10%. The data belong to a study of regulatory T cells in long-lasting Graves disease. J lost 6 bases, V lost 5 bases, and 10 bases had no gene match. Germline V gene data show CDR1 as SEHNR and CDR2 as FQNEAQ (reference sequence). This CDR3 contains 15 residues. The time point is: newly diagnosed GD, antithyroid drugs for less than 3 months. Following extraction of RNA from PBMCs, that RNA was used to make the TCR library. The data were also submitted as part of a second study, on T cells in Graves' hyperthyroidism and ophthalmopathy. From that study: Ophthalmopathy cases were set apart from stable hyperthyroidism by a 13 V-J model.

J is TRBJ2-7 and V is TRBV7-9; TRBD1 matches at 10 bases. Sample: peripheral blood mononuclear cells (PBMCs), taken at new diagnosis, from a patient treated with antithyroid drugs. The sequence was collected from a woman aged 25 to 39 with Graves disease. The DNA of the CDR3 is TGTGCCAGCAGCACCCGGGGGGGACAGGGGTTCGAGCAGTACTTC. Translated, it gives CASSTRGGQGFEQYF. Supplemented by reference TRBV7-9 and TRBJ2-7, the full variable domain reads DTGVSQNPRHKITKRGQNVTFRCDPISEHNRLYWYRQTLGQGPEFLTYFQNEAQLEKSRLLSDRFSAERPKGSFSTLEIQRTEQGDSAMYLCASSTRGGQGFEQYFGPGTRLTVT.